This T cell receptor (beta chain) was profiled in a study of breast tumors, draining lymph nodes, adjacent tissues. Each CDR3 protein gets one entry after TCRdb re-called the multiplex PCR reads with MiXCR. The sample holds some 250,000 distinct CDR3 sequences, 34% seen once. This clonotype was counted at least ten times. Antigen unknown. Breast cancer patients provided tissue from their axillary draining lymph nodes. Points from the study as a whole: The lymph node origin of tumor T cells was framed as consistent with a hypothesis, not demonstrated. Compared with lymph nodes, tumors were less diverse; compared with nontumor tissue, more.

Germline V gene lookup returns CDR1 DFQATT and CDR2 SNEGSKA (reference sequence). The CDR3 runs 13 residues. The junction had 7 bases not matched to a gene; V was cut back by 6 bases and J by 3 bases. Sequencing was carried out using axillary lymph node tissue. The chain joins TRBV20-1 to TRBJ1-2; 7 bases agree with TRBD1. The sequence was collected from a female donor with breast cancer. Some clones in this sample may be carry-over from other donors' samples. CDR3 bases: TGCAGTGCCACCCGACAGGGAGACTATGGCTACACCTTC. This codes for CSATRQGDYGYTF.